This T cell receptor (beta chain) was sequenced in a study of CD8 T cells in Susac syndrome. In the study overall: There were Susac syndrome patients who were therapy-naive at blood draw, others on corticosteroids, and others on intravenous immunoglobulin alone.

This CDR3 contains 14 residues. V was pared by 0 bases and J by 3 bases, with 9 bases between. Germline V lookup: CDR1 SGDLS, CDR2 YYNGEE. The RNA input was roughly 0.45 to 1 ug, and it was reverse transcribed with random hexamers. A single record per CDR3 protein comes from TCRdb applying MiXCR to the immunoSEQ multiplex PCR reads. The table lists 170,000 or so distinct CDR3 sequences, roughly 94% of them singletons, with 0.1% to 0.13% in the top ten. The sequencing input was CD4+ T cells from PBMCs. The clonotype originates from a human donor with Susac syndrome. The genes are TRBV9 and TRBJ1-2; no firm D call. In DNA form, the CDR3 reads TGTGCCAGCAGCGTAGAGGCCAGAGACTATGGCTACACCTTC. Encoded protein: CASSVEARDYGYTF.